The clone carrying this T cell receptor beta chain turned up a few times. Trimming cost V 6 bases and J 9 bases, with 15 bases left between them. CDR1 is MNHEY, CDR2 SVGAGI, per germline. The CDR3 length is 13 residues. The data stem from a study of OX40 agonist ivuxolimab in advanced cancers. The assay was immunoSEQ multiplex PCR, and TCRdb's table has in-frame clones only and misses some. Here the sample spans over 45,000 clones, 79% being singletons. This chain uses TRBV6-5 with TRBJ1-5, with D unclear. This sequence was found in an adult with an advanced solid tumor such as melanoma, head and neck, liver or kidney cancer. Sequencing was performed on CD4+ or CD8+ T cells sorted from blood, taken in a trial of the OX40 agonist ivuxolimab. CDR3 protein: CASRPRGDGPQHF. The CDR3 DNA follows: TGTGCCAGCAGACCCCGCGGGGATGGGCCCCAGCATTTT.